One sample yielded the 27 T cell receptor beta chains listed below, sequenced in a study of immune cell composition in non-small cell lung cancer. TCRdb's copy holds only in-frame clones and misses some; the assay was immunoSEQ multiplex PCR. The sample shows several thousand clones, about 80% of them seen only once. Normal lung was sampled as far from the tumour as possible, at least 3 cm. Sequencing input: non-adjacent lung tissue. Receptors originate from a human donor with non-small cell lung cancer.

A few counts support this clone. The chain links TRBV6-1 to TRBJ1-6, with 11 bases aligning to TRBD1. Trimming cost V 4 bases and J 10 bases; bases outside gene matches: 6. Germline V CDR1 and CDR2: MNHNS, SASEGT. This CDR3 has 15 amino acids. The CDR3 reads CASSASGTGGSPLHF. The CDR3 nucleotides are TGTGCCAGCAGTGCGTCCGGGACAGGGGGGTCACCCCTCCACTTT.

The rearrangement uses TRBV5-4 and TRBJ2-1; 12 nucleotides match TRBD2. Germline CDR1 is SGHNT and CDR2 is YYREEE (reference sequence). V was pared by 4 bases and J by 2 bases, with 4 bases of the junction left unmatched. CDR3 length equals 16 residues. The CDR3 DNA reads TGTGCCAGCAGCCGACTAGCGGGGGATACCTACAATGAGCAGTTCTTC. Amino acids: CASSRLAGDTYNEQFF.

This clone was found once. The rearrangement uses TRBV6-5 and TRBJ1-6; D not resolved. V lost 2 bases, J lost 4 bases, and 12 bases lay in between. From germline, CDR1 is MNHEY and CDR2 SVGAGI. This CDR3 region has 16 residues. DNA for the CDR3: TGTGCCAGCAGTTACCAAGGACTGGCGTATAATTCACCCCTCCACTTT. Its protein is CASSYQGLAYNSPLHF.

V is TRBV5-1 and J is TRBJ2-1, with a tentative D call TRBD1 (5 bases). Trimming took 4 bases from V and 7 from J, leaving 21 bases between them. The CDR3 contains 16 residues. Germline V gene sequence: CDR1 SGHRS, CDR2 YFSETQ. The DNA of the CDR3 is TGCGCCAGCAGCCCTGGATTAGTGGGGCCCCGGAATGAGCAGTTCTTC. Protein product: CASSPGLVGPRNEQFF.

The chain uses TRBV5-1 and TRBJ1-5, with TRBD1 as a possible D gene (5 bases). Trimming removed 0 bases at V and 2 bases at J, with 12 bases between. Germline V lookup: CDR1 SGHRS, CDR2 YFSETQ. This CDR3 has 16 amino acids. The CDR3, as DNA: TGCGCCAGCAGCTTGGAGGGGCGCGGGGGCAATCAGCCCCAGCATTTT. This codes for CASSLEGRGGNQPQHF.

The chain joins TRBV4-1 to TRBJ2-6; D is perhaps TRBD1 (5 bases). V lost 0 bases, J lost 0 bases, and 12 bases lay in between. CDR1 is MGHRA, CDR2 YSYEKL, per germline. CDR3 length: 18 residues. Here the CDR3 DNA reads TGCGCCAGCAGCCAAGATTGGCAGGGCAACTCTGGGGCCAACGTCCTGACTTTC. Its translation: CASSQDWQGNSGANVLTF.

The V and J genes are TRBV5-5 and TRBJ1-1, with a weak D call TRBD1 (5 bases). Germline values: CDR1 SGHKS, CDR2 YYEKEE (reference sequence). The V gene lost 5 bases and the J gene lost 1 base, with 15 bases spanning the gap. This CDR3 region has 15 residues. The CDR3 here is CASSTQGYRNTEAFF. The DNA of the CDR3 is TGTGCCAGCAGTACTCAGGGTTATCGGAACACTGAAGCTTTCTTT.

The chain employs TRBV4-1 and TRBJ2-7; D not certain. CDR3 length equals 16 residues. The V end lost 0 bases, the J end lost 5 bases, and 17 bases lay between the germline ends. The V gene's germline CDR1 is MGHRA and CDR2 YSYEKL. DNA for the CDR3: TGCGCCAGCAGCCAAGAGGAAGCAGAATTTCTAGACGAGCAGTACTTC. As protein: CASSQEEAEFLDEQYF.

This chain connects TRBV19 to TRBJ2-4; 7 nucleotides agree with TRBD2. V lost 5 bases, J lost 0 bases, and 13 bases stayed unmatched. CDR1 LNHDA and CDR2 SQIVND come from the germline V gene (reference sequence). The CDR3 length is 18 residues. In DNA form, the CDR3 reads TGTGCCAGTAGTCCCCTGGGAGGGTTCCTTCTAGCCAAAAACATTCAGTACTTC. Residues: CASSPLGGFLLAKNIQYF.

V gene TRBV7-9 combines with J gene TRBJ1-2; 11 bases map to TRBD1. This CDR3 contains 15 residues. The germline V gene has CDR1 SEHNR and CDR2 FQNEAQ (reference sequence). Trimming cost V 6 bases and J 4 bases; bases outside gene matches: 7. The chain's CDR3 is CASSSPGTGGYGYTF. The DNA of the CDR3 is TGTGCCAGCAGTTCTCCCGGGACAGGGGGCTATGGCTACACCTTC.

The chain is built from TRBV7-2 and TRBJ2-5; D is perhaps TRBD2 (7 bases). Looked up from germline, CDR1 is SGHTA and CDR2 is FQGNSA. The CDR3 length is 16 residues. V dropped 1 base and J dropped 1 base, with 13 bases sitting between them. CDR3 DNA: TGTGCCAGCAGCTTAGGGTGGGGGGGGCCCCAAGAGACCCAGTACTTC. Translating gives CASSLGWGGPQETQYF.

The rearrangement uses TRBV4-1 and TRBJ2-5, with 7 bases aligning to TRBD2. The V segment lost 3 bases and the J segment 5 bases; nucleotides outside the gene matches: 9. The CDR3 is 15 amino acids. Germline CDR1 MGHRA, CDR2 YSYEKL. This CDR3 reads CASSQWRGNRETQYF. The CDR3 DNA sequence: TGCGCCAGCAGCCAGTGGCGGGGGAACCGGGAGACCCAGTACTTC.

This clone was observed a single time. The chain is built from TRBV5-4 and TRBJ2-3, with D perhaps TRBD1 (5 bases). V lost 4 bases and J lost 1, with 16 bases in between. This CDR3 spans 16 amino acids. The germline V gene encodes CDR1 SGHNT and CDR2 YYREEE (reference sequence). The CDR3 nucleotides are TGTGCCAGCAGCATATATGGGGCGTCGGGCACAGATACGCAGTATTTT. Its protein product is CASSIYGASGTDTQYF.

There are a few counts of this clone. V is TRBV27 and J is TRBJ2-4; TRBD1 aligns across 7 bases. The CDR3 sequence is 15 residues long. The J segment lost 2 bases and the V segment lost 5 bases, leaving 6 bases of the junction unmatched. Germline V gene sequence: CDR1 MNHEY, CDR2 SMNVEV (reference sequence). The DNA of the CDR3 is TGTGCCAGCAGTCCGTCACAGGGGTCCAAAAACATTCAGTACTTC. Encoded protein: CASSPSQGSKNIQYF.

This chain joins TRBV6-6 and TRBJ1-2, with D possibly matching TRBD1 (6 bases). From germline, CDR1 is MNHNY and CDR2 SVGAGI (reference sequence). The CDR3 loop spans 15 amino acids. V was cut by 0 bases and J by 4 bases, with 12 bases left in between. CDR3 amino acids: CASSYSEGGTYGYTF. The CDR3 DNA sequence: TGTGCCAGCAGTTACTCAGAGGGGGGGACCTATGGCTACACCTTC.

The V and J genes are TRBV6-5 and TRBJ2-3; D possibly corresponds to TRBD2 (6 bases). The V gene's germline CDR1 is MNHEY and CDR2 SVGAGI. There are 13 residues in the CDR3. The V end was cut by 8 bases, the J end by 1 base, with 10 bases between. The CDR3 region has the DNA TGTGCCAGCGCGGGGCGCGGCACAGATACGCAGTATTTT. Its protein product is CASAGRGTDTQYF.

The chain joins TRBV29-1 to TRBJ1-1, with TRBD1 matching over 7 bases. V trimming: 3 bases; J trimming: 4 bases; junction bases outside the gene matches: 5. The germline CDR1 and CDR2 sequences are SQVTM and ANQGSEA. The CDR3 contains 13 residues. The CDR3: CSVDQGGVTEAFF. The CDR3 region has the DNA TGCAGCGTTGACCAGGGGGGTGTCACTGAAGCTTTCTTT.

V gene TRBV30 combines with J gene TRBJ2-3; the D is unclear. Germline CDR1 and CDR2: GTSNPN and SVGIG (reference sequence). The CDR3 spans 14 residues. Trimming stripped 1 base from V and 0 bases from J, with 8 bases between. CDR3: CAWSDLGSTDTQYF. CDR3 DNA: TGTGCCTGGAGTGATCTCGGGAGCACAGATACGCAGTATTTT.

V gene TRBV18 combines with J gene TRBJ2-2; maybe TRBD2 (5 bases). Trimming removed 1 base at V and 2 bases at J, with 17 bases between. The CDR3 covers 18 residues. From germline, CDR1 is KGHSH and CDR2 LQKENI. CDR3 bases: TGTGCCAGCTCACCACGGTCATCTGGAAGCGGAAACACCGGGGAGCTGTTTTTT. Encoded protein: CASSPRSSGSGNTGELFF.

The chain carries TRBV28 and TRBJ2-7; 7 nucleotides match TRBD1. The length of the CDR3 is 14 residues. V lost 5 bases, J lost 4 bases, and 8 bases stayed unmatched. Germline V gene lookup returns CDR1 MDHEN and CDR2 SYDVKM. Written as DNA, the CDR3 is TGTGCCAGCAGTCAACAGGGGTGGAGGTACGAGCAGTACGTC. Translated: CASSQQGWRYEQYV.

This rearrangement joins TRBV27 to TRBJ1-1; TRBD1 might be the D (5 bases). The germline V gene has CDR1 MNHEY and CDR2 SMNVEV (reference sequence). Trimming cost V 5 bases and J 3 bases, with 10 bases left between them. The CDR3 extends over 13 amino acids. CDR3 protein: CASSIGGDTEAFF. The CDR3 nucleotides are TGTGCCAGCAGTATCGGGGGGGACACTGAAGCTTTCTTT.

The V gene is TRBV5-4, the J gene TRBJ1-6, with D tentatively TRBD1 (6 bases). Trimming took off 4 bases at V and 8 bases at J, with 16 bases between the two ends. The CDR3 totals 15 residues. Germline V gene sequence: CDR1 SGHNT, CDR2 YYREEE (reference sequence). The CDR3 protein is CASSQEDRSDSPLHF. Written as DNA, the CDR3 is TGTGCCAGCAGCCAAGAGGACAGATCGGATTCACCCCTCCACTTT.

The CDR3 DNA reads TGTGCCAGCAGTGCCCCGGACAGGGCCGGGGAGCTGTTTTTT. This codes for CASSAPDRAGELFF. V and J are TRBV6-1 and TRBJ2-2; 8 bases match TRBD1. V trimming: 4 bases; J trimming: 6 bases; junction bases outside the gene matches: 4. CDR1 and CDR2 (germline): MNHNS, SASEGT. The CDR3 consists of 14 residues.

This clone appeared once. The chain recombines TRBV10-1 with TRBJ2-2; 9 nucleotides agree with TRBD2. With V trimmed by 0 bases and J by 3 bases, 2 bases remained unmatched. CDR1 and CDR2 from the germline V gene are WNHNN and SYGVQD (reference sequence). This CDR3 region has 16 residues. CDR3 coding DNA: TGCGCCAGCAGTGAGTCGCTAGCGGGGTACACCGGGGAGCTGTTTTTT. Translated: CASSESLAGYTGELFF.

The chain joins TRBV7-9 to TRBJ1-1, with 11 nucleotides matching TRBD1. Germline V gene lookup returns CDR1 SEHNR and CDR2 FQNEAQ (reference sequence). V lost 6 bases and J lost 7; bases outside the gene matches: 19. The CDR3 sequence is 18 residues long. The CDR3 coding sequence is TGTGCCAGCAGTTCACCAGGCCTCGGACAGGGGGCTTTTGGTGAAGCTTTCTTT. It yields the protein CASSSPGLGQGAFGEAFF.

The chain combines TRBV19 with TRBJ1-4, with 8 positions matching TRBD1. The CDR3 covers 15 residues. V lost 10 bases and J lost 3; bases outside the gene matches: 10. Germline-derived CDR1 and CDR2 are LNHDA and SQIVND (reference sequence). The CDR3 sequence: CATQSRGLANEKLFF. CDR3 DNA sequence: TGTGCCACCCAATCCAGGGGGCTGGCTAATGAAAAACTGTTTTTT.

The table lists this clone with a few counts. The chain recombines TRBV7-8 with TRBJ2-7, with D uncertain. The CDR3 is made up of 14 amino acids. Per the germline V gene, CDR1 is SGHVS and CDR2 is FQNEAQ. Trimming stripped 2 bases from V and 0 bases from J, with 8 bases between. CDR3 amino acids: CASSLRVDSYEQYF. CDR3 DNA: TGTGCCAGCAGCTTACGCGTAGACTCCTACGAGCAGTACTTC.